The text below deals with one T cell receptor beta chain. Assay: immunoSEQ multiplex PCR; the TCRdb copy retains only in-frame clones and omits some. Of approximately 100,000 clones in the sample, 85% to 90% were seen once. The sample is drawn from a study of control samples from healthy donors and cancer patients. This CDR3 contains 12 residues. Germline CDR1 reads LGHDT; CDR2 reads YNNKEL (reference sequence). Trimming removed 0 bases from V and 11 bases from J, with 10 bases in between. This clonotype was obtained from a man in his sixties with lung cancer. This chain connects TRBV3-1 (or the pseudogene TRBV3-2) to TRBJ2-5; unclear D gene. The source material was PBMCs. CDR3 sequence reads: CASSQDWSPQYF. In DNA form, the CDR3 reads TGTGCCAGCAGCCAAGATTGGTCTCCTCAGTACTTC.